Given below is one T cell receptor beta chain in context. The CDR3 consists of 18 residues. V lost 4 bases, J lost 0 bases, and 21 bases lay in between. Germline V gene lookup returns CDR1 MGHRA and CDR2 YSYEKL. This sample stems from a study of shared clonotypes between healthy human individuals. Positive CCR7 selection of CD45RO-negative cells yielded the naive CD8 cells, and terminally differentiated effector memory CD45RA+ cells were excluded. Sequencing was performed with immunoSEQ multiplex PCR; in TCRdb, only in-frame clones are kept and a portion is missing. Here the sample spans under 850,000 clones, 92% being singletons.

This clonotype was obtained from a man aged 25-45 years in good health. Sample: naive CD8+ T cells sorted from blood. The chain links TRBV4-1 to TRBJ1-2; TRBD1 is a possible D gene (5 bases). CDR3 residues: CASSLSPLSPGTNYGYTF. CDR3 in DNA: TGCGCCAGCAGCCTCTCCCCCCTAAGTCCAGGGACTAACTATGGCTACACCTTC.